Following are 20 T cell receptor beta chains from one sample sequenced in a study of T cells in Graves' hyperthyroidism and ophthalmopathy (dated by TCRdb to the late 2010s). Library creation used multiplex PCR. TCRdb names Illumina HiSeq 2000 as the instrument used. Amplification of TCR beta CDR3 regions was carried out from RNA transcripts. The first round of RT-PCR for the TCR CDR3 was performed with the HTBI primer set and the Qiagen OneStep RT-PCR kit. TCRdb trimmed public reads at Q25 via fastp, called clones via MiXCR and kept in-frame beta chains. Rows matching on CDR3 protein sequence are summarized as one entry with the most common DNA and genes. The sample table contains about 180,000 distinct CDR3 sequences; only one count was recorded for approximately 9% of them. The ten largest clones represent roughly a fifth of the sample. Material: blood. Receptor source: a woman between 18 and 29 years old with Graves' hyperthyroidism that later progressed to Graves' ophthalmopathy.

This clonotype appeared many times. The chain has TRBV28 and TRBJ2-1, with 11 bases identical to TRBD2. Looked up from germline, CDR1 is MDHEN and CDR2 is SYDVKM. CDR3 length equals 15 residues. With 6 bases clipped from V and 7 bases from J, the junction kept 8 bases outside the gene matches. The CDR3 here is CASSSLAGGKNEQFF. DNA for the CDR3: TGTGCCAGCAGCTCTCTAGCGGGGGGAAAGAATGAGCAGTTCTTC.

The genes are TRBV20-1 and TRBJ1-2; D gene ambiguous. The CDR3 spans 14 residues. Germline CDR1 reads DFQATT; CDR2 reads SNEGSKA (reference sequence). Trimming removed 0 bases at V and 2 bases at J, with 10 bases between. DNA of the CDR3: TGCAGTGCTAGAGACTCCCGAGGGAACTATGGCTACACCTTC. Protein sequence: CSARDSRGNYGYTF.

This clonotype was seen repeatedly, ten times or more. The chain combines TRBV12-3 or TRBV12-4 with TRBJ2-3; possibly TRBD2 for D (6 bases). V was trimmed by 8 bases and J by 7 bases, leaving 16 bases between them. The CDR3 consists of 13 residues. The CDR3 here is CASGPGGTNTQYF. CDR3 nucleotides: TGTGCCAGCGGCCCCGGGGGTACGAATACGCAGTATTTT.

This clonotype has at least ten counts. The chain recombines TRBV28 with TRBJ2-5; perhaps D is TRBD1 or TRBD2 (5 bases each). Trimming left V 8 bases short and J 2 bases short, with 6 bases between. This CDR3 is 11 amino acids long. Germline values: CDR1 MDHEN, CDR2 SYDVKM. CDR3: CASGGQETQYF. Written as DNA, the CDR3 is TGTGCCAGCGGGGGACAAGAGACCCAGTACTTC.

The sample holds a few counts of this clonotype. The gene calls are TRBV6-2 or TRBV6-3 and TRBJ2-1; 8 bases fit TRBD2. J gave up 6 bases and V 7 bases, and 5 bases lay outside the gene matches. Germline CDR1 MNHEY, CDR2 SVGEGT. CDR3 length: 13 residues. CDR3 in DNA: TGTGCCAGCACCAGCGGGAGATCCAATGAGCAGTTCTTC. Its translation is CASTSGRSNEQFF.

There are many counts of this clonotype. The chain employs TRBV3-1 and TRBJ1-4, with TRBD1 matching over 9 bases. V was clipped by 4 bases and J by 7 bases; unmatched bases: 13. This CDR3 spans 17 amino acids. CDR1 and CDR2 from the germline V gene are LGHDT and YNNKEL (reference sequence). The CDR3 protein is CASSLGTGSPRGEKLFF. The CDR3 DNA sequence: TGTGCCAGCAGCCTCGGGACAGGGTCCCCGAGAGGTGAAAAACTGTTTTTT. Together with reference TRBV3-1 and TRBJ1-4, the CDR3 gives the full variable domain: DTAVSQTPKYLVTQMGNDKSIKCEQNLGHDTMYWYKQDSKKFLKIMFSYNNKELIINETVPNRFSPKSPDKAHLNLHINSLELGDSAVYFCASSLGTGSPRGEKLFFGSGTQLSVL.

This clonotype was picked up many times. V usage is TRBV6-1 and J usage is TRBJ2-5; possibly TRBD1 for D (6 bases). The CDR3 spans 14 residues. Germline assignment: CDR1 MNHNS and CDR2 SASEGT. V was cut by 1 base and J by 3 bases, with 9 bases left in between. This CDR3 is CASSEGTEKETQYF. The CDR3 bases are TGTGCCAGCAGTGAAGGGACAGAAAAAGAGACCCAGTACTTC.

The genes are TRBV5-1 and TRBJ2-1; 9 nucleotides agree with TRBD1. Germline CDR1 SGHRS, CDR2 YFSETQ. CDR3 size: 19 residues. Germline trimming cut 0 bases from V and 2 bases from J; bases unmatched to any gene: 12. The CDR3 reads CASSLVTGGVRPTYNEQFF. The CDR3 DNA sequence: TGCGCCAGCAGCTTGGTCACAGGGGGCGTAAGACCCACCTACAATGAGCAGTTCTTC.

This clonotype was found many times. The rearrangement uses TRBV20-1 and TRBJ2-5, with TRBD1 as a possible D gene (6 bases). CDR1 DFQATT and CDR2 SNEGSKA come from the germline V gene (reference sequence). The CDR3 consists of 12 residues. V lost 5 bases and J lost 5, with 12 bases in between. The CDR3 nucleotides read TGCAGTGCTTTATTAAGGGGGGAGACCCAGTACTTC. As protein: CSALLRGETQYF.

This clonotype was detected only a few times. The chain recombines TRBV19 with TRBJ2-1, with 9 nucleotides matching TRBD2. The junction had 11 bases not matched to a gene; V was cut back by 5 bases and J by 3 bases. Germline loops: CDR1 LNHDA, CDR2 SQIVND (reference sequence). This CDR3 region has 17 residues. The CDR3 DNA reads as TGTGCCAGTAGTTCCTCAACTAGCGGGTCAGTCTACAATGAGCAGTTCTTC. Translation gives CASSSSTSGSVYNEQFF.

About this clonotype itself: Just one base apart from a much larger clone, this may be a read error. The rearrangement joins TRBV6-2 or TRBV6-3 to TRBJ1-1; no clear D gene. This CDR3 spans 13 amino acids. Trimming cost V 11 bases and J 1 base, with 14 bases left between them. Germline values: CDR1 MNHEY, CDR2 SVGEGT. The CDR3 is CAGIGEQNTEAFF. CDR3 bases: TGTGCCGGCATCGGAGAGCAGAACACTGAAGCTTTCTTT.

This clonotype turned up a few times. Here the CDR3 reads CASSLPGGGQYF. Written as DNA, the CDR3 is TGTGCCAGCAGCTTACCGGGGGGGGGGCAGTACTTC. The V call is TRBV11-2, the J call TRBJ2-7; 8 bases are shared with TRBD2. Trimming removed 2 bases from V and 9 bases from J; junction bases left unmatched: 3. Germline values: CDR1 SGHAT, CDR2 FQNNGV. This CDR3 has 12 residues.

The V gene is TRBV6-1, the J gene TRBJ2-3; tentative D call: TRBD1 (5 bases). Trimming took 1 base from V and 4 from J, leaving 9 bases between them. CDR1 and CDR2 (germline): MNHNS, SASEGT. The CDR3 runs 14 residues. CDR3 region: CASSEVAGPDTQYF. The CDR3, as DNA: TGTGCCAGCAGTGAAGTTGCAGGGCCAGATACGCAGTATTTT.

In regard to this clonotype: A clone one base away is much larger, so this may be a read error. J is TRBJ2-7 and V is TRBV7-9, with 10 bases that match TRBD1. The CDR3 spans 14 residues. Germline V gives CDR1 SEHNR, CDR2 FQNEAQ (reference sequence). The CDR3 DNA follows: TGTGCCAGCAGCCTGAGACAGGGGGCCGACGAGCAGTGCTTC. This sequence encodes CASSLRQGADEQCF.

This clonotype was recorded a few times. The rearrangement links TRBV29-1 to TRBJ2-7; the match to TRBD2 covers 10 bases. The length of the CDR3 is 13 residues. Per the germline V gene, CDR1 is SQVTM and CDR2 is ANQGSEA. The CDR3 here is CGTRVAGGYEQYF. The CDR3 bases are TGCGGCACTCGGGTAGCGGGAGGCTACGAGCAGTACTTC.

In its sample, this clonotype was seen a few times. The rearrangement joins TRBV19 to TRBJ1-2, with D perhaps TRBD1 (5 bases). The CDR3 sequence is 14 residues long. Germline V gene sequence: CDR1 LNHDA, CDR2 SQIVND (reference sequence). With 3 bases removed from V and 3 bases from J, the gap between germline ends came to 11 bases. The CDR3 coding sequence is TGTGCCAGTAGTATCTCAGGGATCGACTATGGCTACACCTTC. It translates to CASSISGIDYGYTF.

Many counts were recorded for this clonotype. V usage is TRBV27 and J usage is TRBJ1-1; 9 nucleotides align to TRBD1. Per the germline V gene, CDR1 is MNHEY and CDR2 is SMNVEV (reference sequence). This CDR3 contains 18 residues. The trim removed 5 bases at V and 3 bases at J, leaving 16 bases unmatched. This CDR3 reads CASSEGTGQSPPDTEAFF. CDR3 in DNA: TGTGCCAGCAGTGAAGGGACAGGGCAATCACCCCCGGACACTGAAGCTTTCTTT.

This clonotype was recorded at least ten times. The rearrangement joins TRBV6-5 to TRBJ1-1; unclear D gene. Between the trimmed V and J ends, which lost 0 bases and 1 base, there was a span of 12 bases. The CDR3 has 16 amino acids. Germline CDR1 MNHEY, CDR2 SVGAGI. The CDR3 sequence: CASSYSIFTGNTEAFF. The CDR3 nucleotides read TGTGCCAGCAGTTACTCGATCTTTACGGGGAACACTGAAGCTTTCTTT.

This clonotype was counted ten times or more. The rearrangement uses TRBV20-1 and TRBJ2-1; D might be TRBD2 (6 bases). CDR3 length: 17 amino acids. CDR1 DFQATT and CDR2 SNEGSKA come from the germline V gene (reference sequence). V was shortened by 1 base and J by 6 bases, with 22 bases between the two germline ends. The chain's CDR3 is CSARVAGSRGKVNEQFF. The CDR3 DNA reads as TGCAGTGCTAGAGTGGCAGGAAGTCGCGGGAAGGTCAATGAGCAGTTCTTC.

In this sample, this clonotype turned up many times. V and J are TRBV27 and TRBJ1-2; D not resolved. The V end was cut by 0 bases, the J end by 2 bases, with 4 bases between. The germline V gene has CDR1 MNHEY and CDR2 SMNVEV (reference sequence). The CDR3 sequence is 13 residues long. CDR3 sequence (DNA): TGTGCCAGCAGTTTATCCGCCAACTATGGCTACACCTTC. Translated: CASSLSANYGYTF.